These 8 T cell receptor beta chains were all obtained from the same sample, sequenced in a study of T cell responses to AZD1222 COVID-19 vaccine (dated by TCRdb to about 2021). In the paper's terms, the time point label means: baseline before first vaccination. The library was obtained by the immunoSEQ multiplex PCR assay. Drawn from immuneACCESS, this table holds only the in-frame rearrangements with V and J called that TCRdb kept. Clones are partly lost; checked studies trace under half to an unresolved V gene and leave the rest unexplained. This sample is represented by 150,000 to 200,000 clones; 90% of them were singletons. Of the sample, under 6.5% is held by the ten largest clones. Sequences were derived from peripheral blood, sampled on day 0 of AZD1222 vaccination. Receptors were obtained from an adult in good health.

The chain employs TRBV18 and TRBJ1-1, with D possibly being TRBD1 (5 bases). The germline V and J ends were trimmed by 1 base and 7 bases, with 16 bases remaining between them. The CDR3 is 15 amino acids. The germline V gene has CDR1 KGHSH and CDR2 LQKENI. The CDR3 here is CASSPLIDARGEAFF. In DNA form, the CDR3 reads TGTGCCAGCTCACCACTAATTGATGCTAGGGGTGAAGCTTTCTTT.

This rearrangement joins TRBV4-1 to TRBJ1-2; 10 nucleotides line up with TRBD1. There are 15 residues in the CDR3. Losses at the gene ends were 1 base for V and 5 bases for J; bases not matched to a gene: 4. CDR1 is MGHRA, CDR2 YSYEKL, per germline. This chain's CDR3 is CASSQGTGGFYGYTF. In DNA, the CDR3 is TGCGCCAGCAGCCAAGGGACAGGGGGATTTTATGGCTACACCTTC.

V and J are TRBV29-1 and TRBJ1-2; TRBD1 is a possible D gene (6 bases). The CDR3 extends over 13 amino acids. The V gene's germline CDR1 is SQVTM and CDR2 ANQGSEA. V was clipped by 6 bases and J by 7 bases, with 18 bases between them. The CDR3 DNA reads as TGCAGCGTACTTCATGAGGGGGGGTCTGGCTACACCTTC. Translation: CSVLHEGGSGYTF. Based on the CDR3 plus reference TRBV29-1 and TRBJ1-2, the full variable domain is SAVISQKPSRDICQRGTSLTIQCQVDSQVTMMFWYRQQPGQSLTLIATANQGSEATYESGFVIDKFPISRPNLTFSTLTVSNMSPEDSSIYLCSVLHEGGSGYTFGSGTRLTVV.

The chain couples TRBV4-2 to TRBJ2-1; 8 nucleotides agree with TRBD1. Trimming cost V 1 base and J 2 bases; bases outside gene matches: 4. From germline, CDR1 is LGHNA and CDR2 YNFKEQ. The CDR3 has 16 amino acids. The CDR3 protein is CASSQAGTGAYNEQFF. Here the CDR3 DNA reads TGTGCCAGCAGCCAAGCCGGGACAGGAGCCTACAATGAGCAGTTCTTC.

The J gene is TRBJ2-2, the V gene TRBV7-9; D unresolved. CDR3 length: 11 amino acids. Germline V lookup: CDR1 SEHNR, CDR2 FQNEAQ (reference sequence). Trimming took 0 bases from V and 7 from J, leaving 0 bases between them. For the CDR3, the DNA is TGTGCCAGCAGCTTAGCCGGGGAGCTGTTTTTT. Its protein product is CASSLAGELFF.

The chain employs TRBV5-1 and TRBJ1-4, with D hard to call. The CDR3 consists of 14 residues. Trimming took off 2 bases at V and 6 bases at J, with 11 bases between the two ends. Germline CDR1 is SGHRS and CDR2 is YFSETQ. The CDR3 region is CASSFSAEYEKLFF. The CDR3 nucleotides read TGCGCCAGCAGCTTTTCAGCGGAATATGAAAAACTGTTTTTT.

This chain joins TRBV15 and TRBJ2-7, with TRBD2 matching over 9 bases. This CDR3 region has 17 residues. The germline gives CDR1 LNHNV, CDR2 YYDKDF (reference sequence). J was trimmed by 0 bases and V by 3 bases; bases with no gene match: 9. The CDR3 loop is CATSRPKAGGPSYEQYF. CDR3 DNA sequence: TGTGCCACCAGCAGGCCCAAGGCGGGAGGGCCCTCCTACGAGCAGTACTTC.

The chain couples TRBV7-9 to TRBJ1-5; D is perhaps TRBD1 (5 bases). The V and J ends lost 5 bases and 0 bases respectively, with 17 bases between them. Germline lookup yields CDR1 SEHNR and CDR2 FQNEAQ (reference sequence). The CDR3 totals 17 residues. The CDR3 protein is CASSLGAGLISNQPQHF. As DNA, the CDR3 is TGTGCCAGCAGCCTAGGGGCGGGGCTGATTAGCAATCAGCCCCAGCATTTT.